Shown below are 5 T cell receptor beta chains from a single sample sequenced in a study of T cells expressing NK-cell markers. Following a re-call of the 5' RACE reads, TCRdb has one entry per CDR3 protein and lacks DNA. This repertoire comprises fewer than 400,000 distinct CDR3 sequences; its ten largest clones make up around 5.3%. The sample was blood T cells: a sorted CD56 or NKG2C T cell subset, CD4+ or CD8+ T cells, or bulk PBMC T cells (not recorded which). The receptors originated from a man aged 18-70 years in good health.

V gene TRBV5-6 combines with J gene TRBJ1-2. The CDR3 covers 14 residues. Germline CDR1 is SGHDT and CDR2 is YYEEEE. The CDR3 spells CASSLVGRLDGYTF.

The chain has TRBV6-1 and TRBJ2-4; with no DNA, the TCRdb D assignment of TRBD1 cannot be verified. The CDR3 extends over 15 amino acids. Germline loops: CDR1 MNHNS, CDR2 SASEGT. The CDR3 spells CASKGRDRGTSIQYF.

This chain connects TRBV5-1 to TRBJ2-4; TCRdb gives TRBD2 as the D gene, but with no DNA this cannot be confirmed. This CDR3 has 14 amino acids. Germline CDR1 is SGHRS and CDR2 is YFSETQ. The CDR3 reads CASSLGRDGDIQYF.

The chain carries TRBV12-3 or TRBV12-4 and TRBJ1-5; the TCRdb call, TRBD1, lacks DNA for checking. This CDR3 spans 16 amino acids. The CDR3: CASSLSVGAISQPQHF.

The chain employs TRBV28 and TRBJ2-6. This CDR3 spans 14 amino acids. Germline values: CDR1 MDHEN, CDR2 SYDVKM. CDR3: CASLSWAGANVLTF.